Listed below are T cell receptor beta chains from one sample, sequenced in a study of blood T cell repertoires in COVID-19. Profiled with immunoSEQ multiplex PCR; TCRdb holds only in-frame clones, not every one. The sample yields 270,000 or so clones, nearly 90% seen once. The specimen sequenced was peripheral blood. The receptors originated from a woman aged 60-75 years with COVID-19, enrolled during active disease. Each CDR3 is given with its conserved first and last residue. Fields, in order: V gene, clone size, J gene, CDR3 protein. Expanded clones get a size class; other rows say once, few or many, or leave the size out.

TRBV9	-	TRBJ1-5	CASSPGNSNQPQHF
TRBV18	-	TRBJ2-7	CASSPVASGTGGVYEQYF
TRBV6-5	-	TRBJ1-2	CASTRGGVGGYTF
TRBV19	-	TRBJ1-5	CASSIGPRRGNQPQHF
TRBV7-8	-	TRBJ2-7	CASSPMTQLGYEQYF
TRBV18	-	TRBJ2-3	CASSPRAGGSADTQYF
TRBV4-3	-	TRBJ1-1	CASSQGLSGARTEAFF
TRBV7-8	-	TRBJ1-1	CASSFRSEAFF
TRBV6-2/TRBV6-3	-	TRBJ1-1	CASSRMPGTGGLYEAFF
TRBV5-1	-	TRBJ1-6	CASSGNDRGKYNSPLHF
TRBV4-2	once	TRBJ1-6	CASSQGRFYNSPLHF
TRBV7-9	-	TRBJ1-5	CASSLGGAAHPPQHF
TRBV27	-	TRBJ2-7	CASSLLAGSLPYEQYF
TRBV19	-	TRBJ2-7	CASSGTGGESEQYF
TRBV7-9	once	TRBJ1-1	CASSLDRGEDTEAFF
TRBV5-1	-	TRBJ2-3	CASSFGQGGTDTQYF
TRBV6-5	once	TRBJ1-1	CASSLRQFDTEAFF
TRBV6-1	-	TRBJ2-7	CASSEPGQQSSYEQYF
TRBV19	-	TRBJ2-1	CASVAGGGHEQFF
TRBV4-1	-	TRBJ2-7	CASSQDLSGQLYF
TRBV12-5	-	TRBJ1-5	CASGLRTGFSDRNQPQHF
TRBV4-1	-	TRBJ1-2	CASSQGEGGPGGYTF
TRBV19	-	TRBJ1-1	CASSPPVGSSIVSTEAFF
TRBV6-5	-	TRBJ1-1	CASRAGPSRTEAFF
TRBV4-3	-	TRBJ1-2	CASSQASGTGYLGGYTF
TRBV7-3	-	TRBJ2-3	CASSLASRGSTDTQYF
TRBV5-1	-	TRBJ2-1	CASSFSTSGGARYNEQFF
TRBV7-3	-	TRBJ2-3	CASSPESRNTQYF
TRBV2	-	TRBJ2-7	CASRGRIYEQYF
TRBV15	once	TRBJ2-1	CATSRVVQDPNEQFF
TRBV5-5	-	TRBJ2-3	CASSLRTSGAGSDTQYF
TRBV5-1	once	TRBJ1-1	CASSLQGTMGNTEAFF
TRBV14	few	TRBJ2-7	CASSGATYEQYF
TRBV21-1	-	TRBJ2-3	CASRRAGTGISSTDTQYF
TRBV6-5	-	TRBJ2-5	CASSTQGAQETQYF
TRBV30	few	TRBJ1-5	CAWTPGAGQPQHF
TRBV7-2	-	TRBJ1-6	CASSMPGHRSLHF
TRBV5-1	-	TRBJ2-5	CASSPQGTPRETQYF
TRBV5-1	once	TRBJ2-1	CASSLVEAVNEQFF